The 22 T cell receptor beta chains presented below share a single source sample, sequenced in a study of identifying expanded T cells in peripheral blood. Produced via immunoSEQ multiplex PCR; TCRdb's table is partial and in-frame only. The sample shows 95,000 to 100,000 clones, 70% to 90% of them seen only once. The sequenced sample was blood. These receptors originate from a person aged 18 to 75 in good health.

The chain links TRBV28 to TRBJ2-7, with 9 bases identical to TRBD1. Germline lookup yields CDR1 MDHEN and CDR2 SYDVKM. J lost 2 bases, V lost 7 bases, and 9 bases had no gene match. The CDR3 sequence is 15 residues long. The CDR3: CASTDRQGGTYEQYF. The CDR3 bases are TGTGCCAGCACCGACCGACAGGGGGGGACCTACGAGCAGTACTTC.

This clone was seen a few times. V is TRBV20-1 and J is TRBJ2-1; 7 bases line up with TRBD1. CDR1 and CDR2 (germline): DFQATT, SNEGSKA (reference sequence). This CDR3 spans 11 amino acids. The CDR3 is CQGVSYNEQFF. The CDR3 nucleotides are TGCCAGGGGGTCTCCTACAATGAGCAGTTCTTC.

The chain links TRBV19 to TRBJ1-1, with TRBD1 as a possible D gene (6 bases). Trimming left V 1 base short and J 1 base short, with 10 bases between. The CDR3 runs to 15 residues. Germline CDR1 LNHDA, CDR2 SQIVND (reference sequence). DNA for the CDR3: TGTGCCAGTAGTATAGGGACAGCAAGGAACACTGAAGCTTTCTTT. It specifies CASSIGTARNTEAFF.

Comments on this clone: The junction departs from germline at one end; a sequencing error may be responsible. The sample holds other DNA sequences that translate to the same CDR3. The V gene is TRBV27, the J gene TRBJ2-7; 7 nucleotides match TRBD1. This CDR3 contains 14 residues. Germline V lookup: CDR1 MNHEY, CDR2 SMNVEV (reference sequence). The CDR3 DNA follows: TGCGCCAGCAGTCAGACAGGGCGGGCGTACGAGCAGTACTTC. It encodes CASSQTGRAYEQYF.

The chain couples TRBV6-5 to TRBJ2-6; tentative D call: TRBD2 (5 bases). The CDR3 runs to 15 residues. The V gene lost 4 bases and the J gene lost 2 bases, with 9 bases spanning the gap. The germline V gene encodes CDR1 MNHEY and CDR2 SVGAGI. This chain's CDR3 is CASSSGSAGANVLTF. The CDR3 region has the DNA TGTGCCAGCAGTTCAGGTAGCGCTGGGGCCAACGTCCTGACTTTC.

The rearrangement joins TRBV4-3 to TRBJ2-5; weak D call: TRBD1 (6 bases). V gave up 4 bases and J gave up 1 base, with 16 bases separating them. The CDR3 extends over 16 amino acids. The V gene's germline CDR1 is LGHNA and CDR2 YSLEER. The CDR3 region has the DNA TGCGCCAGCAGCCGCGCCGTTGGACAGTCCCAAGAGACCCAGTACTTC. This sequence encodes CASSRAVGQSQETQYF.

The chain combines TRBV5-4 with TRBJ1-6; possible D gene TRBD1, 5 bases. Trimming removed 4 bases from V and 13 bases from J, with 27 bases in between. This CDR3 comprises 17 residues. Looked up from germline, CDR1 is SGHNT and CDR2 is YYREEE (reference sequence). The CDR3 DNA sequence: TGTGCCAGCAGCCCTACGAGCACAGGATACAACCAGGCGCCCCTCCACTTT. Amino acids: CASSPTSTGYNQAPLHF.

The CDR3 nucleotides are TGCGCCAGCAGCCAAATGGGTAGCGAGCAGTACTTC. Protein: CASSQMGSEQYF. This sequence joins TRBV4-3 and TRBJ2-7; the D is unclear. Germline assignment: CDR1 LGHNA and CDR2 YSLEER. CDR3 length equals 12 residues. The ends were cut back, 2 bases at V and 6 bases at J, with 8 bases in the middle.

The V gene is TRBV14, the J gene TRBJ2-5, with a weak D call TRBD2 (5 bases). The CDR3 runs to 17 residues. Germline V gene lookup returns CDR1 SGHDN and CDR2 FVKESK. Trimming pared 1 base from V and 4 bases from J, leaving 19 bases between. CDR3 protein: CASSQGYGLGLLETQYF. In DNA form, the CDR3 reads TGTGCCAGCAGCCAAGGATACGGGCTTGGACTTTTAGAGACCCAGTACTTC.

The V gene is TRBV7-9, the J gene TRBJ2-7, with 8 bases lining up with TRBD1. CDR1 is SEHNR and CDR2 is FQNEAQ in the germline V gene (reference sequence). The CDR3 spans 16 residues. Trimming cost V 5 bases and J 2 bases; bases outside gene matches: 11. The CDR3 nucleotides are TGTGCCAGCAGCCCCGGGACAGGCCGTTCTCCCTACGAGCAGTACTTC. This gives the protein CASSPGTGRSPYEQYF.

There are a few counts of this clone. The sample carries other DNA sequences with the same CDR3. The chain employs TRBV4-1 and TRBJ2-6, with D unresolved. Trimming shortened V by 1 base and J by 1 base, and 5 bases separated the two germline ends. CDR1 is MGHRA and CDR2 is YSYEKL in the germline V gene. The CDR3 has 15 residues. The CDR3: CASSQGSSGANVLTF. DNA for the CDR3: TGCGCCAGCAGCCAAGGGTCTTCTGGGGCCAACGTCCTGACTTTC.

The V and J genes are TRBV7-8 and TRBJ1-4; 9 bases are shared with TRBD1. Germline-derived CDR1 and CDR2 are SGHVS and FQNEAQ. This CDR3 has 16 amino acids. Germline trimming cut 4 bases from V and 2 bases from J; bases unmatched to any gene: 5. The CDR3 here is CASSSDRGLTNEKLFF. CDR3 in DNA: TGTGCCAGCAGCTCAGACAGGGGGTTGACTAATGAAAAACTGTTTTTT.

The chain combines TRBV6-4 with TRBJ1-6; D uncertain. The CDR3 contains 13 residues. V lost 4 bases to trimming and J lost 6 bases, with 7 bases between them. CDR1 is MRHNA, CDR2 SNTAGT, per germline. The CDR3 sequence: CASSAVFNSPLHF. The CDR3 region has the DNA TGTGCCAGCAGTGCGGTCTTTAATTCACCCCTCCACTTT.

This clone was seen more than once but under ten times. The V and J genes are TRBV10-3 and TRBJ2-1; TRBD1 matches 10 bases. Germline CDR1 ENHRY, CDR2 SYGVKD. This CDR3 region has 16 residues. V trimming: 6 bases; J trimming: 10 bases; junction bases outside the gene matches: 15. CDR3 region: CAISLSTTGGAWEQFF. CDR3 nucleotide sequence: TGTGCCATCAGCCTCTCCACGACAGGGGGCGCTTGGGAGCAGTTCTTC.

The chain recombines TRBV9 with TRBJ1-1; D uncertain. Germline CDR1 and CDR2: SGDLS and YYNGEE. The CDR3 is 14 amino acids. V dropped 4 bases and J dropped 2 bases, with 12 bases sitting between them. The CDR3 spells CASSRIGGNTEAFF. Here the CDR3 DNA reads TGTGCCAGCAGCCGGATAGGTGGAAACACTGAAGCTTTCTTT. The full variable domain, with the rest looked up from reference TRBV9 and TRBJ1-1, is DSGVTQTPKHLITATGQRVTLRCSPRSGDLSVYWYQQSLDQGLQFLIQYYNGEERAKGNILERFSAQQFPDLHSELNLSSLELGDSALYFCASSRIGGNTEAFFGQGTRLTVV.

The rearrangement links TRBV19 to TRBJ2-3; TRBD2 matches at 9 bases. This CDR3 is 14 amino acids long. V lost 4 bases, J lost 4 bases, and 3 bases stayed unmatched. Per germline, CDR1 LNHDA and CDR2 SQIVND (reference sequence). The CDR3 region is CASSSSGGADTQYF. The DNA for the CDR3 is TGTGCCAGTAGTAGTAGCGGGGGAGCAGATACGCAGTATTTT.

The chain uses TRBV2 and TRBJ2-1, with D perhaps being TRBD1 or TRBD2 (6 bases each). This CDR3 spans 15 amino acids. The germline gives CDR1 SNHLY, CDR2 FYNNEI. V was cut by 4 bases and J by 0 bases, with 10 bases left in between. DNA for the CDR3: TGTGCCAGCAGTGTAGAGGGGGGCTCCTACAATGAGCAGTTCTTC. This translates into CASSVEGGSYNEQFF.

The V call is TRBV14, the J call TRBJ1-2, with TRBD1 identical over 7 bases. The CDR3 runs 16 residues. Per the germline V gene, CDR1 is SGHDN and CDR2 is FVKESK. J lost 4 bases, V lost 0 bases, and 8 bases had no gene match. The CDR3 sequence is CASSQEGGVVSYGYTF. The CDR3 bases are TGTGCCAGCAGCCAAGAAGGGGGCGTGGTGTCCTATGGCTACACCTTC.

The chain links TRBV5-6 to TRBJ1-6, with D possibly matching TRBD1 (5 bases). Trimming stripped 3 bases from V and 4 bases from J, with 11 bases between. This CDR3 comprises 15 residues. The germline gives CDR1 SGHDT, CDR2 YYEEEE. DNA for the CDR3: TGTGCCAGCAGCTCCCGACAGAGGTATAATTCACCCCTCCACTTT. Its protein product is CASSSRQRYNSPLHF.

This clone showed up many times. The chain uses TRBV19 and TRBJ2-7, with TRBD1 matching 8 bases. The ends lost 3 bases at V and 5 bases at J; junction bases unmatched: 6. The CDR3 is made up of 14 amino acids. In germline, CDR1 is LNHDA, CDR2 SQIVND (reference sequence). CDR3 sequence: CASSIGQGSHEQYF. The CDR3 DNA follows: TGTGCCAGTAGTATCGGACAGGGATCCCACGAGCAGTACTTC.

The gene calls are TRBV6-5 and TRBJ2-7; no reliable D call. This CDR3 has 12 residues. With 5 bases removed from V and 0 bases from J, the gap between germline ends came to 5 bases. Germline CDR1 MNHEY, CDR2 SVGAGI. DNA for the CDR3: TGTGCCAGCAGTGCCAGCTCCTACGAGCAGTACTTC. Amino acids: CASSASSYEQYF.

The V gene is TRBV5-1, the J gene TRBJ2-7; tentatively, D is TRBD1 (6 bases). Germline V gene sequence: CDR1 SGHRS, CDR2 YFSETQ. The CDR3 runs to 15 residues. V lost 3 bases and J lost 0, with 13 bases in between. The CDR3, as DNA: TGCGCCAGCAGCTCTCAGGGGACCACCTCCTACGAGCAGTACTTC. It translates to CASSSQGTTSYEQYF.